This TCR beta chain was sequenced during a study of cytomegalovirus exposure and HLA in healthy donors. Across the whole study: The 90 to 150 validation repertoires matched the roughly 700 first-cohort repertoires in platform, a later analysis reported.

This clone was observed a single time. Its target is unknown. Study conclusions and caveats: Cytomegalovirus-associated status was assigned to more than 150 TCR beta chains.

The method was immunoSEQ multiplex PCR; TCRdb's version includes in-frame clones alone and lacks a portion of them. This table holds approximately 39,000 clones, 80% to 95% found once. The CDR3 runs to 13 residues. V lost 4 bases and J 6 bases, leaving 13 bases between the germline ends. CDR1 is SNHLY, CDR2 FYNNEI, per germline. Sequenced input: PBMCs. The sequence was collected from a man between 18 and 35 years old in good health and CMV-seronegative. The chain joins TRBV2 to TRBJ2-7; the D gene is possibly TRBD2 (5 bases). CDR3 protein: CASSVERAPEQYF. As DNA, the CDR3 is TGTGCCAGCAGTGTAGAGAGGGCCCCCGAGCAGTACTTC.